This TCR beta chain is drawn from a study of T cells in Graves' hyperthyroidism and ophthalmopathy. Study as a whole: Peripheral blood was drawn at first diagnosis, prior to all treatment.

Amplification yielded TCR beta CDR3 regions, with RNA transcripts as the source. Initially, a first-round RT-PCR of the TCR CDR3 employed the HTBI primer set. Each CDR3 protein is one row after TCRdb ran MiXCR on the multiplex PCR reads. The table has under 400,000 distinct CDR3 sequences, roughly 15% seen once. Diagnosis rested on symptoms, serum thyroxine and TRAb, thyroid ultrasound, and orbital computed tomography. There are 13 residues in the CDR3. The germline CDR1 and CDR2 sequences are SNHLY and FYNNEI. Trimming stripped 10 bases from V and 0 bases from J, with 11 bases between. The V call is TRBV2, the J call TRBJ2-3; tentative D call: TRBD2 (5 bases). This TCR came from an older woman with Graves' ophthalmopathy. The material sequenced was blood. Here the CDR3 reads CATGEPSTDTQYF. DNA of the CDR3: TGTGCCACTGGGGAGCCTAGCACAGATACGCAGTATTTT.